Each of the 23 T cell receptor beta chains below was sequenced from the same sample in a study of blood T cell repertoires in COVID-19. The table came from immunoSEQ multiplex PCR; TCRdb's copy has only in-frame clones and leaves some out. The data show some 200,000 clones, 75% to 90% seen once. The sequenced material came from peripheral blood. Receptors originate from a woman aged 70-85 years with COVID-19, enrolled during active disease.

The chain uses TRBV29-1 and TRBJ1-1; D is ambiguous. Germline CDR1 reads SQVTM; CDR2 reads ANQGSEA. The V and J ends lost 3 bases and 7 bases respectively, with 6 bases between them. The CDR3 consists of 10 residues. The CDR3, as DNA: TGCAGCGTTGAGGCTCTTGAAGCTTTCTTT. Translating gives CSVEALEAFF.

The chain is built from TRBV6-5 and TRBJ1-4; TRBD1 aligns across 10 bases. Trimming at V came to 5 bases and at J to 10 bases, leaving 10 bases not matched to a gene. The CDR3 totals 15 residues. Germline V gives CDR1 MNHEY, CDR2 SVGAGI. CDR3 DNA sequence: TGTGCCAGCAGTCCTCCCCGGGACAGGGGTAGAAAACTGTTTTTT. Amino acid sequence: CASSPPRDRGRKLFF.

This clone was found once. The genes are TRBV6-5 and TRBJ1-1; the D is unclear. The CDR3 contains 11 residues. Between the trimmed V and J ends, which lost 5 bases and 3 bases, there was a span of 4 bases. Germline V CDR1 and CDR2: MNHEY, SVGAGI. The CDR3 nucleotides read TGTGCCAGCAGTCCCTACACTGAAGCTTTCTTT. Protein: CASSPYTEAFF.

The chain links TRBV9 to TRBJ1-2; 7 positions match TRBD1. The germline V gene encodes CDR1 SGDLS and CDR2 YYNGEE. V was pared by 0 bases and J by 5 bases, with 4 bases of the junction left unmatched. The CDR3 sequence is 14 residues long. The CDR3 is CASSVAGTDYGYTF. The CDR3 bases are TGTGCCAGCAGCGTAGCCGGGACAGATTATGGCTACACCTTC.

The rearrangement joins TRBV6-1 to TRBJ1-1, with unresolved D. Germline lookup yields CDR1 MNHNS and CDR2 SASEGT. The V end lost 2 bases, the J end lost 2 bases, and 12 bases lay between the germline ends. This CDR3 contains 15 residues. The CDR3 nucleotides read TGTGCCAGCAGTGAACAGCCACTAGGTAACACTGAAGCTTTCTTT. It codes for CASSEQPLGNTEAFF.

This chain links TRBV6-5 with TRBJ2-1; 9 bases align to TRBD2. CDR3 length: 16 amino acids. The V and J ends lost 4 bases and 0 bases, in that order; junction bases with no gene match: 4. CDR1 is MNHEY and CDR2 is SVGAGI in the germline V gene. CDR3 sequence: CASSSPSGASYNEQFF. The CDR3 region has the DNA TGTGCCAGCAGTTCCCCTAGCGGGGCCTCCTACAATGAGCAGTTCTTC.

This clone has only a few counts. This chain links TRBV7-2 with TRBJ1-1; unclear D gene. With 5 bases removed from V and 1 base from J, the gap between germline ends came to 14 bases. Germline V gene data show CDR1 as SGHTA and CDR2 as FQGNSA. The CDR3 is made up of 15 amino acids. CDR3 sequence reads: CASSPQRAGNTEAFF. Written as DNA, the CDR3 is TGTGCCAGCAGCCCCCAGCGGGCAGGGAACACTGAAGCTTTCTTT.

Of note for this clone: This same CDR3 is encoded by further DNA sequences in the sample. The chain has TRBV3-1 (or the pseudogene TRBV3-2) and TRBJ2-1; possibly TRBD2 for D (6 bases). There are 13 residues in the CDR3. Germline CDR1 is LGHDT and CDR2 is YNNKEL (reference sequence). V lost 3 bases, J lost 7 bases, and 10 bases lay in between. Here the CDR3 DNA reads TGTGCCAGCAGCCAGAGGGGAGGTAATGAGCAGTTCTTC. The encoded protein is CASSQRGGNEQFF.

CDR3 loop: CASAGGPGEQFF. The CDR3 DNA reads as TGTGCGTCTGCGGGAGGGCCGGGTGAGCAGTTCTTC. The chain employs TRBV27 and TRBJ2-1, with TRBD2 matching over 9 bases. There are 12 residues in the CDR3. Germline CDR1 is MNHEY and CDR2 is SMNVEV (reference sequence).

A single count supports this clone. The chain links TRBV28 to TRBJ2-5; no clear D. Germline V CDR1 and CDR2: MDHEN, SYDVKM. Between the trimmed V and J ends, which lost 5 bases and 1 base, there was a span of 2 bases. The CDR3 is 11 amino acids. CDR3 DNA: TGTGCCAGCAGTCTCCAAGAGACCCAGTACTTC. This translates into CASSLQETQYF. The full variable domain, with the rest looked up from reference TRBV28 and TRBJ2-5, is DVKVTQSSRYLVKRTGEKVFLECVQDMDHENMFWYRQDPGLGLRLIYFSYDVKMKEKGDIPEGYSVSREKKERFSLILESASTNQTSMYLCASSLQETQYFGPGTRLLVL.

This clone was observed a single time. The chain carries TRBV28 and TRBJ1-5, with 12 bases lining up with TRBD1. Germline CDR1 and CDR2: MDHEN and SYDVKM. Unmatched junction bases numbered 10, after V lost 2 bases and J lost 2 bases. The CDR3 is 19 residues long. The CDR3 sequence is CASSLGRDRGRLGNQPQHF. CDR3 DNA: TGTGCCAGCAGTTTAGGCAGGGACAGGGGGCGCTTGGGCAATCAGCCCCAGCATTTT.

The chain joins TRBV28 to TRBJ2-7, with D possibly matching TRBD2 (5 bases). The CDR3 contains 15 residues. Trimming took 6 bases from V and 4 from J, leaving 19 bases between them. Germline values: CDR1 MDHEN, CDR2 SYDVKM. The CDR3 DNA reads as TGTGCCAGCAGGGGTGGATCTTTTGGGAGATACGAGCAGTACTTC. It specifies CASRGGSFGRYEQYF.

The chain combines TRBV6-2 or TRBV6-3 with TRBJ1-1; the match to TRBD1 covers 9 bases. With 4 bases clipped from V and 1 base from J, the junction kept 4 bases outside the gene matches. Germline CDR1 is MNHEY and CDR2 is SVGEGT. The CDR3 extends over 15 amino acids. This chain's CDR3 is CASSLGTGQNTEAFF. The CDR3 nucleotides read TGTGCCAGCAGTTTGGGGACAGGGCAGAACACTGAAGCTTTCTTT.

The J gene is TRBJ2-3, the V gene TRBV6-5, with 10 bases aligning to TRBD2. The CDR3 extends over 16 amino acids. Per germline, CDR1 MNHEY and CDR2 SVGAGI. Trimming cost V 2 bases and J 3 bases; bases outside gene matches: 5. The CDR3 is CASSYASGRQTDTQYF. In nucleotides, the CDR3 is TGTGCCAGCAGTTACGCTAGCGGGAGACAAACAGATACGCAGTATTTT.

The chain combines TRBV28 with TRBJ2-7, with TRBD1 matching over 7 bases. J was trimmed by 3 bases and V by 3 bases; bases with no gene match: 8. Germline lookup yields CDR1 MDHEN and CDR2 SYDVKM. This CDR3 contains 15 residues. The CDR3 region has the DNA TGTGCCAGCAGTTTGACGACAGGGCACTACTACGAGCAGTACTTC. This sequence encodes CASSLTTGHYYEQYF.

V and J are TRBV7-2 and TRBJ1-1, with 7 positions matching TRBD1. The germline gives CDR1 SGHTA, CDR2 FQGNSA. The CDR3 is 16 amino acids. After removal of 5 bases from V and 6 bases from J, the junction contained 15 bases not matched to a gene. The CDR3 region is CASSPNMGQGVSEAFF. The DNA for the CDR3 is TGTGCCAGCAGCCCAAATATGGGGCAGGGGGTCTCTGAAGCTTTCTTT.

This rearrangement joins TRBV3-1 (or the pseudogene TRBV3-2) to TRBJ2-5; the match to TRBD2 covers 8 bases. Per germline, CDR1 LGHDT and CDR2 YNNKEL (reference sequence). The V segment lost 2 bases and the J segment 5 bases; nucleotides outside the gene matches: 7. The CDR3 extends over 15 amino acids. DNA for the CDR3: TGTGCCAGCAGCCAAACGGGAGGGGTAAGGGAGACCCAGTACTTC. Translated, it gives CASSQTGGVRETQYF.

V is TRBV28 and J is TRBJ2-7, with 9 nucleotides matching TRBD1. The CDR3 is 15 amino acids. V shed 6 bases and J 4 bases; nucleotides not matched to a gene: 10. Germline lookup yields CDR1 MDHEN and CDR2 SYDVKM. The CDR3 DNA follows: TGTGCCAGCAGACCGCCGGGACAGGGATCTTACGAGCAGTACTTC. This gives the protein CASRPPGQGSYEQYF.

V and J are TRBV11-2 and TRBJ2-7; 10 nucleotides match TRBD1. In germline, CDR1 is SGHAT, CDR2 FQNNGV. The CDR3 consists of 13 residues. The V gene end was trimmed by 4 bases and the J gene end by 5 bases; junction bases not matched to a gene: 2. The CDR3 is CASSWDRGDEQYF. CDR3 DNA sequence: TGTGCCAGCAGCTGGGACAGGGGAGACGAGCAGTACTTC.

In this sample, this clone turned up a few times. This sequence joins TRBV5-4 and TRBJ1-3; 7 bases align to TRBD1. This CDR3 is 18 amino acids long. Germline loops: CDR1 SGHNT, CDR2 YYREEE (reference sequence). The V gene end was trimmed by 4 bases and the J gene end by 0 bases; junction bases not matched to a gene: 13. In nucleotides, the CDR3 is TGTGCCAGCAGCCCATCCCCGACAGGGCCTTCCTCTGGAAACACCATATATTTT. Its translation is CASSPSPTGPSSGNTIYF.

This clone was observed once. The chain joins TRBV6-6 to TRBJ2-5; TRBD1 agrees at 8 bases. The CDR3 is 14 amino acids. CDR1 MNHNY and CDR2 SVGAGI come from the germline V gene (reference sequence). The trim removed 6 bases at V and 2 bases at J, leaving 5 bases unmatched. Here the CDR3 DNA reads TGTGCCAGCAGAAGACAGGGGCTGCAAGAGACCCAGTACTTC. Its translation is CASRRQGLQETQYF.

In its sample, this clone was seen once. The rearrangement links TRBV19 to TRBJ1-5, with D possibly TRBD1 on 6 matching bases. The CDR3 sequence is 16 residues long. Trimming took 0 bases from V and 2 from J, leaving 11 bases between them. In germline, CDR1 is LNHDA, CDR2 SQIVND (reference sequence). The CDR3 here is CASSIEGRGGNQPQHF. The CDR3, as DNA: TGTGCCAGTAGTATAGAGGGCAGGGGTGGCAATCAGCCCCAGCATTTT.

This sequence joins TRBV7-9 and TRBJ2-2, with D tentatively TRBD1 (5 bases). The germline V gene encodes CDR1 SEHNR and CDR2 FQNEAQ (reference sequence). The CDR3 has 15 residues. Deletions cut 1 base from V and 3 bases from J, with 9 bases between. CDR3 in DNA: TGTGCCAGCAGCTTAGGGCTGGGGCACACCGGGGAGCTGTTTTTT. Translated: CASSLGLGHTGELFF.